This TCR beta chain was obtained from a study of cytomegalovirus exposure and HLA in healthy donors. On this clone: What it recognizes is unknown.

The CDR3 consists of 15 residues. Germline V lookup: CDR1 MNHNS, CDR2 SASEGT. The PCR ran on 60 Vbeta and 13 Jbeta primers. Clones were read by immunoSEQ multiplex PCR, and TCRdb kept only the in-frame ones, dropping some. The sample lists approximately 150,000 clones, roughly 78% occurring once. The study, taken as a whole, reports: Researchers catalogued under 200 TCR beta chains as cytomegalovirus-associated. Being indistinguishable, some V segments were excluded, TRBV6-2 and TRBV6-3 among them.

The clonotype originates from a female donor in good health and CMV-seronegative. Material for sequencing was PBMCs. The rearrangement links TRBV6-1 to TRBJ2-5; 9 bases map to TRBD2. The J call may be mistaken, given a closer DNA end match to TRBJ2-7. The CDR3 is CASIPLAGGSYEQYF. In DNA form, the CDR3 reads TGTGCCAGCATCCCACTTGCGGGAGGGTCCTACGAGCAGTACTTC.